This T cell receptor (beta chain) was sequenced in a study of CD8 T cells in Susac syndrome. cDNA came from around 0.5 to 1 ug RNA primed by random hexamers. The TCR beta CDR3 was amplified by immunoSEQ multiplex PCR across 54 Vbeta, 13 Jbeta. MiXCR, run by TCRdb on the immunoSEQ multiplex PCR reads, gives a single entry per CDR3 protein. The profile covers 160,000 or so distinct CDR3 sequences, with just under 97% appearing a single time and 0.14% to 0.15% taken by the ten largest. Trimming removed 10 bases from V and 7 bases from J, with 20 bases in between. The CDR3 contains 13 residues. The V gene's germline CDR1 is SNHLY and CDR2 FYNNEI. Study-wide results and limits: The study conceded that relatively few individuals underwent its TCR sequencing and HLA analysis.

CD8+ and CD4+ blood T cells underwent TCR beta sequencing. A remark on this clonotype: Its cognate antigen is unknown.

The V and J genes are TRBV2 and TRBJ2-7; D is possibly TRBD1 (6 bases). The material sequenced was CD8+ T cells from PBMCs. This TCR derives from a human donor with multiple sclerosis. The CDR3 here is CATLRQGSGEQYV. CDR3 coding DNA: TGTGCCACCCTGCGCCAGGGGTCGGGGGAGCAGTACGTC.